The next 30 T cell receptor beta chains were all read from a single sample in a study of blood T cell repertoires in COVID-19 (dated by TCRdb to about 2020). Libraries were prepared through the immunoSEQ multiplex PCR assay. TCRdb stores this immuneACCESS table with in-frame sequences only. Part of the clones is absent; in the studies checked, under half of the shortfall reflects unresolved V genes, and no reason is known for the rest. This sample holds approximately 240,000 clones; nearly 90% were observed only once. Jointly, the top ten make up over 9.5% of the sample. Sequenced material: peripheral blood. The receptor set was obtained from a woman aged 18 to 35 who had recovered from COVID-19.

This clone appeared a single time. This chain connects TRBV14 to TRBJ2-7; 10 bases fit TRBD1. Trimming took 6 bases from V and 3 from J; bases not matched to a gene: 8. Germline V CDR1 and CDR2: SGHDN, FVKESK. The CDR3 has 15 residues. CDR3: CASRADRGNLYEQYF. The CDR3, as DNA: TGTGCCAGCAGAGCGGACAGGGGGAACCTCTACGAGCAGTACTTC.

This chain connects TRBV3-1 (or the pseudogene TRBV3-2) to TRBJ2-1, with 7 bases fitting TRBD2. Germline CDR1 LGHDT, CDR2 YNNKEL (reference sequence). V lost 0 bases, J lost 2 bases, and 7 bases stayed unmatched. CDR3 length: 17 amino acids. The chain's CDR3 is CASSQDPRLAPYNEQFF. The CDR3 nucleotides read TGTGCCAGCAGCCAAGATCCCCGACTAGCTCCCTACAATGAGCAGTTCTTC.

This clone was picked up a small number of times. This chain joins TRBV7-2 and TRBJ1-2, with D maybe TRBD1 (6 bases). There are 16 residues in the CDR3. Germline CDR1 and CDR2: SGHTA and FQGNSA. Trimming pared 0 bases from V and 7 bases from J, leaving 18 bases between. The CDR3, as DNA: TGTGCCAGCAGCTTAGCGTCGGGGGGCCAGGGAGGTGGCTACACCTTC. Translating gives CASSLASGGQGGGYTF.

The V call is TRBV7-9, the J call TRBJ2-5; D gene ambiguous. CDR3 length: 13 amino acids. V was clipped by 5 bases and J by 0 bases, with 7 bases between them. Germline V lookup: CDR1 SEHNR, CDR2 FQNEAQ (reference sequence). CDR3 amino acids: CASSPAHQETQYF. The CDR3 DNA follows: TGTGCCAGCAGCCCTGCGCACCAAGAGACCCAGTACTTC.

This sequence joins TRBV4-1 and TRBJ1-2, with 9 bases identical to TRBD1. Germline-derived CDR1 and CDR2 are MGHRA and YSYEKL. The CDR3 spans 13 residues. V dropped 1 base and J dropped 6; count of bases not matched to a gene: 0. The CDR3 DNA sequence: TGCGCCAGCAGCCAAGGGACAGGGGATGGCTACACCTTC. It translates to CASSQGTGDGYTF.

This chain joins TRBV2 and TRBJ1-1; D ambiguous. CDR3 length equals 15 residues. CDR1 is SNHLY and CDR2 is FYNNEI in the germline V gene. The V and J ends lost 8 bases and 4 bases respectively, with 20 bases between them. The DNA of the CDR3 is TGTGCCAGCCCAAAAAGTGGGGAGCTTGGCACTGAAGCTTTCTTT. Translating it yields CASPKSGELGTEAFF.

As DNA, the CDR3 is TGTGCCAGCAGCTTAGGGACTAGCGACTACAATGAGCAGTTCTTC. It translates to CASSLGTSDYNEQFF. The V call is TRBV11-2, the J call TRBJ2-1; 9 bases map to TRBD2. This CDR3 has 15 amino acids. The germline V gene has CDR1 SGHAT and CDR2 FQNNGV. After removal of 1 base from V and 3 bases from J, the junction contained 1 base not matched to a gene.

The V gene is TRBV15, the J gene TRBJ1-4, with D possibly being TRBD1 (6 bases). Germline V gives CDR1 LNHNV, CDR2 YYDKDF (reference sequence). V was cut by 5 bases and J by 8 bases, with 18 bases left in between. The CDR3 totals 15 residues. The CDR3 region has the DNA TGTGCCACCAGCCGGGGGGGCCTACTAGGGGAAAAACTGTTTTTT. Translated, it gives CATSRGGLLGEKLFF.

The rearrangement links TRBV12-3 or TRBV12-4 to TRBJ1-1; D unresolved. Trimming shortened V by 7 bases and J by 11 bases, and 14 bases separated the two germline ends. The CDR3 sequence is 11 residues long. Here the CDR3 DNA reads TGTGCCAGCACGGGGATACCTGGGGCTTTCTTT. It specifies CASTGIPGAFF.

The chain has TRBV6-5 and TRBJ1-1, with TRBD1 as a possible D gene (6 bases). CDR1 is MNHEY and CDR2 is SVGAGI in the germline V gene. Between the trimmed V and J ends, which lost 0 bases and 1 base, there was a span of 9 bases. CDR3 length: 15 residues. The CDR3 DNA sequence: TGTGCCAGCAGTTACTCGCGGGGGCGGAACACTGAAGCTTTCTTT. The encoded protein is CASSYSRGRNTEAFF.

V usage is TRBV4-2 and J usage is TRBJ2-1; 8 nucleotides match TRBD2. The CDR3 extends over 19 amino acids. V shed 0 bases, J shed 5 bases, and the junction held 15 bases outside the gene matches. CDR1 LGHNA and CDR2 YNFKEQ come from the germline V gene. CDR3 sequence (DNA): TGTGCCAGCAGCCAAGAGCGGCTAGCGGGTCGGCCGGGCGACAATGAGCAGTTCTTC. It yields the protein CASSQERLAGRPGDNEQFF.

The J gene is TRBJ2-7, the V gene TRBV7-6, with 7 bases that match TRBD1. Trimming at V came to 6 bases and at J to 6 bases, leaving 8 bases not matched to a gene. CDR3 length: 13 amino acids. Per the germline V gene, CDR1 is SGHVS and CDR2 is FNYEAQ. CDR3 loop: CASRRDRQSEQYF. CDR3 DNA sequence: TGTGCCAGCAGGAGGGACAGACAGAGCGAGCAGTACTTC.

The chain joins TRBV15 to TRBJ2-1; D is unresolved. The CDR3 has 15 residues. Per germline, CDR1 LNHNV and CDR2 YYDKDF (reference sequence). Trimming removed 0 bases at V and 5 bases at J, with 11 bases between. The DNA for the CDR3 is TGTGCCACCAGCAGAGATTTCTCGCGGAACAATGAGCAGTTCTTC. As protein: CATSRDFSRNNEQFF.

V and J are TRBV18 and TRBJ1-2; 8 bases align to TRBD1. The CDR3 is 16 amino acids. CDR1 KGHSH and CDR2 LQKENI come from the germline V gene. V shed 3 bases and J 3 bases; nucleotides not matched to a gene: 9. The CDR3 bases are TGTGCCAGCTCACCCACCGGGACAGGCGGTGACTATGGCTACACCTTC. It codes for CASSPTGTGGDYGYTF.

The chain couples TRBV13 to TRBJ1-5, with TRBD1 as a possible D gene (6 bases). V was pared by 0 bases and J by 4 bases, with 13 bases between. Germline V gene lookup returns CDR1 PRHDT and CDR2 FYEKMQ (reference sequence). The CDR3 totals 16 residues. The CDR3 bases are TGTGCCAGCAGCTTAGGCTTAGGACAGAGAAATCAGCCCCAGCATTTT. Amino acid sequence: CASSLGLGQRNQPQHF.

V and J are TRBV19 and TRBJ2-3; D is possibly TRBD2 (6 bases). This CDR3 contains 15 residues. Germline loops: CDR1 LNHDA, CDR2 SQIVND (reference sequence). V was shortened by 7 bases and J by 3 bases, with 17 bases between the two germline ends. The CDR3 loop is CASNRDLGNTDTQYF. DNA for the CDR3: TGTGCCAGTAACCGGGACTTAGGGAATACAGATACGCAGTATTTT.

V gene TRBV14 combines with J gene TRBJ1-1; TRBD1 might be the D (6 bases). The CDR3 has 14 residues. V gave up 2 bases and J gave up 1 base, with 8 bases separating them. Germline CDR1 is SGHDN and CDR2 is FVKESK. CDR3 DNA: TGTGCCAGCAGCCAATACAGGGAGAACACTGAAGCTTTCTTT. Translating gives CASSQYRENTEAFF. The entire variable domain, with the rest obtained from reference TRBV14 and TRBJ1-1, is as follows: EAGVTQFPSHSVIEKGQTVTLRCDPISGHDNLYWYRRVMGKEIKFLLHFVKESKQDESGMPNNRFLAERTGGTYSTLKVQPAELEDSGVYFCASSQYRENTEAFFGQGTRLTVV.

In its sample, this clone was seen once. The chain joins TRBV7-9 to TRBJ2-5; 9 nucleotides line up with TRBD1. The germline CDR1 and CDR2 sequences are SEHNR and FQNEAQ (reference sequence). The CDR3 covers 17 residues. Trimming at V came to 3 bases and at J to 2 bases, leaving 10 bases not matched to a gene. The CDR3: CASSFDPPGTGQETQYF. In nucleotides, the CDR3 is TGTGCCAGCAGCTTTGACCCCCCGGGGACAGGGCAAGAGACCCAGTACTTC.

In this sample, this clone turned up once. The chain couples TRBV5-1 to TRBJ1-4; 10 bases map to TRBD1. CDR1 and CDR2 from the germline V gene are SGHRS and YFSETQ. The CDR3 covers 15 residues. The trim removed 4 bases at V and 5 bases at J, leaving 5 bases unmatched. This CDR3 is CASSEEGQGNEKLFF. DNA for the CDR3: TGCGCCAGCAGCGAAGAGGGACAGGGGAATGAAAAACTGTTTTTT.

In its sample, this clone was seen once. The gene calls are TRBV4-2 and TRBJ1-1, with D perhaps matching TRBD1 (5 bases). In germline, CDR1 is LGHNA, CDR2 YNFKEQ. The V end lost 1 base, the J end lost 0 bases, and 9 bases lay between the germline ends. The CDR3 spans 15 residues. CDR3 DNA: TGTGCCAGCAGCCAAGTGGGGGGTTTGAACACTGAAGCTTTCTTT. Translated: CASSQVGGLNTEAFF.

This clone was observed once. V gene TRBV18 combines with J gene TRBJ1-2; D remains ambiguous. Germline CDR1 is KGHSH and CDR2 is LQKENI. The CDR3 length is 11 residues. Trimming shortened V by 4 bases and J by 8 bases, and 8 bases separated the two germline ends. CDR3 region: CASSQLSGYTF. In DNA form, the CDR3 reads TGTGCCAGCTCACAACTCTCGGGCTACACCTTC.

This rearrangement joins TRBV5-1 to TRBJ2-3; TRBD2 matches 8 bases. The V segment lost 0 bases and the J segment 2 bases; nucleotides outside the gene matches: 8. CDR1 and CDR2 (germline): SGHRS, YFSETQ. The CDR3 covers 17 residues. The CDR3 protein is CASSLAYGGRFTDTQYF. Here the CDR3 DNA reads TGCGCCAGCAGCTTGGCCTATGGCGGGAGGTTCACAGATACGCAGTATTTT.

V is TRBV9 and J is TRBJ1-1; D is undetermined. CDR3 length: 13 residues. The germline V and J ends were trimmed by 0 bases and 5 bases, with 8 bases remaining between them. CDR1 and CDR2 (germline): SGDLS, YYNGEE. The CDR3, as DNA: TGTGCCAGCAGCGTAGTTGAGGATACTGAAGCTTTCTTT. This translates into CASSVVEDTEAFF.

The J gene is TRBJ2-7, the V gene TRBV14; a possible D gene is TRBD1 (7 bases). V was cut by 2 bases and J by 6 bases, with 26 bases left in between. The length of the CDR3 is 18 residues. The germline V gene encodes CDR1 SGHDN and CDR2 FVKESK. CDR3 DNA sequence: TGTGCCAGCAGCCAAATCGACCCAGGACAGGCCCTCGGGGGCGAGCAGTACTTC. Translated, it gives CASSQIDPGQALGGEQYF.

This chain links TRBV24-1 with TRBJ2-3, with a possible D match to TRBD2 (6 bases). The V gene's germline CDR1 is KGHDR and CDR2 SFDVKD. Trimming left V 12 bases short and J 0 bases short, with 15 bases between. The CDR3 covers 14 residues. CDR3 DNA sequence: TGTGCCGTAGGAGGGTTAGGGAGCACAGATACGCAGTATTTT. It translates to CAVGGLGSTDTQYF.

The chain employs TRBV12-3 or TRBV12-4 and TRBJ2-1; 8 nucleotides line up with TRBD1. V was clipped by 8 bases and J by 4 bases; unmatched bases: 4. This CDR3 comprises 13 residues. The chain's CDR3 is CASWDRNYNEQFF. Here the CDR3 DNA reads TGTGCCAGCTGGGACAGGAATTACAATGAGCAGTTCTTC.

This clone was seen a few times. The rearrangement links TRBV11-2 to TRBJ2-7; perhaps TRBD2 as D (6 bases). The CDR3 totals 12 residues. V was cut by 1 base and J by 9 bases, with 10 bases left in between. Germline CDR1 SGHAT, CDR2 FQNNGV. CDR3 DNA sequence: TGTGCCAGCAGCTTAGGCGGGGTTGCGCAGTACTTC. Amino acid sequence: CASSLGGVAQYF.

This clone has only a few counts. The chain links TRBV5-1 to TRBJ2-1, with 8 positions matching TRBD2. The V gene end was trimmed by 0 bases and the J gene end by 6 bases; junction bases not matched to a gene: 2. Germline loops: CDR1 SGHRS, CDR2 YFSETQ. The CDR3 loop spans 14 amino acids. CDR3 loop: CASSLVGTSNEQFF. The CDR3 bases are TGCGCCAGCAGCTTGGTAGGGACTAGCAATGAGCAGTTCTTC.

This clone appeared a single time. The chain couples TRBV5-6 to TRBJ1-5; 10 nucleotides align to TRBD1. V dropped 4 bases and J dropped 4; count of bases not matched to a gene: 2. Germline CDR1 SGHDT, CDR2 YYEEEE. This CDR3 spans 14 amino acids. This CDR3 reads CASSTGQGNQPQHF. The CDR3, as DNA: TGTGCCAGCAGCACGGGACAGGGGAATCAGCCCCAGCATTTT.

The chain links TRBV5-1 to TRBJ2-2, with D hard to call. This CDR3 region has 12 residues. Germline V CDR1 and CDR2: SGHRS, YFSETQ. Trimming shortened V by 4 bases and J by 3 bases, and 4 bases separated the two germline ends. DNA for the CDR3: TGCGCCAGCAGCCCCGACACCGGGGAGCTGTTTTTT. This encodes CASSPDTGELFF.